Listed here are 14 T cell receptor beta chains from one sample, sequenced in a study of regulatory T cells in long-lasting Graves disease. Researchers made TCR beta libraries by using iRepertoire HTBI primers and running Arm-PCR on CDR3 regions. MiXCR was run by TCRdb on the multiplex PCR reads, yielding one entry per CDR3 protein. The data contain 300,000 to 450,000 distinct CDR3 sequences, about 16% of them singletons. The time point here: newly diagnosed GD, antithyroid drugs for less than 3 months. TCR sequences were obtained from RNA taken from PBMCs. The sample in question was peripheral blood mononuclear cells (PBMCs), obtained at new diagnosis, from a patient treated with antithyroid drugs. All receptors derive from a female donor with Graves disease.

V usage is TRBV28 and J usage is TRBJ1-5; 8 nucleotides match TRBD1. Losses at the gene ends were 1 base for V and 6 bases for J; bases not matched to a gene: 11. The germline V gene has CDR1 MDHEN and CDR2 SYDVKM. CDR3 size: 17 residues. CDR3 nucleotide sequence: TGTGCCAGCAGTTTATCGTTTTTGGACAGGGAACGTCAGCCCCAGCATTTT. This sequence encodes CASSLSFLDRERQPQHF.

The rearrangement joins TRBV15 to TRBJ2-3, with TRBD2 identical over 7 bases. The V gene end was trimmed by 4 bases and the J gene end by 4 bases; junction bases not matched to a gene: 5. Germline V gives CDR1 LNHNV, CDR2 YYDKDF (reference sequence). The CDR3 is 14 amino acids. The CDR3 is CATSTRTSADTQYF. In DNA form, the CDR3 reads TGTGCCACCAGCACCCGGACTAGTGCAGATACGCAGTATTTT.

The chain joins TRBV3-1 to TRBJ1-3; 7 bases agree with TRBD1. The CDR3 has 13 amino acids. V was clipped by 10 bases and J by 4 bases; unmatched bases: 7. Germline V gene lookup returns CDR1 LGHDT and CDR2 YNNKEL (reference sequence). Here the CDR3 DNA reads TGTGCCATCCCCAGGGGGACGGGAAACACCATATATTTT. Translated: CAIPRGTGNTIYF.

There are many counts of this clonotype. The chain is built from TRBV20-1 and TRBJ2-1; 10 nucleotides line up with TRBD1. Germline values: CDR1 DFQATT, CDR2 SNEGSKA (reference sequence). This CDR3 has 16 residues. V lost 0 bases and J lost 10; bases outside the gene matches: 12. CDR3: CSARDVIGTGVGEQFF. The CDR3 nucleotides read TGCAGTGCTAGAGATGTCATCGGGACAGGGGTGGGAGAGCAGTTCTTC.

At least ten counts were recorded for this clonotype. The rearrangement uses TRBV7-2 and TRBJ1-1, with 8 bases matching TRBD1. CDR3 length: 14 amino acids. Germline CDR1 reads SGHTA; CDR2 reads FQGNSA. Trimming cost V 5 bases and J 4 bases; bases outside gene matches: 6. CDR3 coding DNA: TGTGCCAGCAGCGGGCGGACAGGGACCACTGAAGCTTTCTTT. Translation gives CASSGRTGTTEAFF.

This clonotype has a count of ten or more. The CDR3 coding sequence is TGTGCCAGCAGCACAAGGGACAAGGCAACTAATGAAAAACTGTTTTTT. It encodes CASSTRDKATNEKLFF. The chain combines TRBV7-9 with TRBJ1-4, with a weak D call TRBD1 (6 bases). CDR1 is SEHNR and CDR2 is FQNEAQ in the germline V gene (reference sequence). The germline V and J ends were trimmed by 5 bases and 0 bases, with 13 bases remaining between them. The CDR3 loop spans 16 amino acids.

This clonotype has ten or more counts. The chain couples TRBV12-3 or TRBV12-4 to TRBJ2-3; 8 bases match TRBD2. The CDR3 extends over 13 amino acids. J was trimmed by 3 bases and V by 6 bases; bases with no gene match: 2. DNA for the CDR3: TGTGCCAGCAGAAGCGGGAGTACAGATACGCAGTATTTT. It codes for CASRSGSTDTQYF.

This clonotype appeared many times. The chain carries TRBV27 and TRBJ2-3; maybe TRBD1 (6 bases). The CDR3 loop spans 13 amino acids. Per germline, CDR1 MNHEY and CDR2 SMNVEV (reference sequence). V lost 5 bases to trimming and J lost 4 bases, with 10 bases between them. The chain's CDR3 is CASSRSGADTQYF. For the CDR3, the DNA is TGTGCCAGCAGTAGGTCAGGGGCAGATACGCAGTATTTT.

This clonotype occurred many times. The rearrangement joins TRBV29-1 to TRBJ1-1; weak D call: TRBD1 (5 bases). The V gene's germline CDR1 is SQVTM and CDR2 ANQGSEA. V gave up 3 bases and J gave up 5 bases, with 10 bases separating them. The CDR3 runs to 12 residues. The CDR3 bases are TGCAGCGTTGAGGGGGGGGGTACTGAAGCTTTCTTT. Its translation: CSVEGGGTEAFF.

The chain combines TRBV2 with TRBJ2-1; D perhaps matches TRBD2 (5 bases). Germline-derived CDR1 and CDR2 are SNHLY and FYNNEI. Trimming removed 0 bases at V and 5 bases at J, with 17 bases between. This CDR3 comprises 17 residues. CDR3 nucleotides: TGTGCCAGCAGTGAAGCTTTACTAGTCCGCACTAACAATGAGCAGTTCTTC. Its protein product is CASSEALLVRTNNEQFF.

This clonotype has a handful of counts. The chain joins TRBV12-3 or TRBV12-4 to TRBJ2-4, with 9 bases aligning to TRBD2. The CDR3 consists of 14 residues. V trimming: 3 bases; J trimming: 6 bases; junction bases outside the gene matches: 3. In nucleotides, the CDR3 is TGTGCCAGCAGTTTTAGCGGGAGTGGAAACATTCAGTACTTC. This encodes CASSFSGSGNIQYF.

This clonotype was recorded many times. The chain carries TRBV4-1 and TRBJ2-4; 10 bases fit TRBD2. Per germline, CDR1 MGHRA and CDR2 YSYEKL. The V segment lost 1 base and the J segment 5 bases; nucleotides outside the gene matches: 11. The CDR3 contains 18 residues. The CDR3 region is CASSQVAASGGAENIQYF. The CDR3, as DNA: TGCGCCAGCAGCCAAGTGGCGGCAAGCGGGGGGGCGGAAAACATTCAGTACTTC.

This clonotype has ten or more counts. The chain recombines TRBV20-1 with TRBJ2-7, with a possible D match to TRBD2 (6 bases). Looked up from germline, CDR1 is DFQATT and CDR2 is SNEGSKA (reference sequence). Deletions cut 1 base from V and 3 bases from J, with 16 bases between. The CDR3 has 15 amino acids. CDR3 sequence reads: CSARAGLGGIYEQYF. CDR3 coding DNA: TGCAGTGCTAGAGCCGGACTGGGGGGAATCTACGAGCAGTACTTC.

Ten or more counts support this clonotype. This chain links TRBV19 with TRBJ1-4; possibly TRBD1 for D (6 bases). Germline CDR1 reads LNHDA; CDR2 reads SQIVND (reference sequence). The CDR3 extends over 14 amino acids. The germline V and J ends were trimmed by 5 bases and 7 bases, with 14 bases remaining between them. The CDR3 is CASSWTAGGEKLFF. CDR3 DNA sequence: TGTGCCAGTAGTTGGACAGCCGGGGGTGAAAAACTGTTTTTT.